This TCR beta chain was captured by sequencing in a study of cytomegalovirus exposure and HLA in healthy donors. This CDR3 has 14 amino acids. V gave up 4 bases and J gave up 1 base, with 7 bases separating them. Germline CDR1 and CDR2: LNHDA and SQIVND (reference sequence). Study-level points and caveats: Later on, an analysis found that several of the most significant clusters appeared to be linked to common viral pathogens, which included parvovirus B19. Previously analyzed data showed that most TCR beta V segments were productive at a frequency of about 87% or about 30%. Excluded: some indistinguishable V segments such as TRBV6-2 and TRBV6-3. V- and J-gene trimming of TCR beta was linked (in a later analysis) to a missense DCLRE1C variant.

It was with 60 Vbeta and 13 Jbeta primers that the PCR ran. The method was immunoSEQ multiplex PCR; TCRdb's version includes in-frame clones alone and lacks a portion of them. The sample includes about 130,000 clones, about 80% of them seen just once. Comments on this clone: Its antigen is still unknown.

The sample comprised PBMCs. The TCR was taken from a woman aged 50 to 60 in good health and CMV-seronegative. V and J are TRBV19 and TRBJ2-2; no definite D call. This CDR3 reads CASSTGGNTGELFF. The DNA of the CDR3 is TGTGCCAGTAGTACCGGCGGGAACACCGGGGAGCTGTTTTTT.